This is a list of T cell receptor beta chains from one sample in a study of T cells in Graves' hyperthyroidism and ophthalmopathy. TCRdb analysed the multiplex PCR reads with MiXCR anew, one entry per CDR3 protein. Here the sample spans more than 350,000 distinct CDR3 sequences, nearly 15% being singletons. The material sequenced was blood. These receptors came from a woman aged 55-70 years with Graves' ophthalmopathy. Each CDR3 is given with its conserved first and last residue. The order of the fields is J gene, V gene, clone size, CDR3 protein. Rows give clone size only sometimes, using once, few, many, or a class for an expanded clone.

j_call: TRBJ2-7
v_call: TRBV4-2
clone_size: many
cdr3_aa: CASSQDRDYEQYF

j_call: TRBJ2-1
v_call: TRBV5-6
clone_size: many
cdr3_aa: CASSLDRGRAINEQFF

j_call: TRBJ2-7
v_call: TRBV19
clone_size: .
cdr3_aa: CATRTVNEQYF

j_call: TRBJ2-3
v_call: TRBV5-6
clone_size: .
cdr3_aa: CASSSLRQGSTDTQYF

j_call: TRBJ2-6
v_call: TRBV19
clone_size: .
cdr3_aa: CASSAQTPGANVLTF

j_call: TRBJ2-2
v_call: TRBV5-1
clone_size: many
cdr3_aa: CASSLTGSPPNTGELFF

j_call: TRBJ2-1
v_call: TRBV6-1
clone_size: .
cdr3_aa: CASSEPASGQGLDEQFF

j_call: TRBJ2-7
v_call: TRBV28
clone_size: many
cdr3_aa: CASSVGPTYEQYF

j_call: TRBJ2-5
v_call: TRBV24-1
clone_size: many
cdr3_aa: CATSDSGTLETQYF

j_call: TRBJ2-7
v_call: TRBV27
clone_size: many
cdr3_aa: CASGPISYEQYF

j_call: TRBJ2-5
v_call: TRBV28
clone_size: many
cdr3_aa: CASSRTSVETQYF

j_call: TRBJ2-3
v_call: TRBV19
clone_size: few
cdr3_aa: CASSRIPLAGGESTQYF

j_call: TRBJ1-1
v_call: TRBV5-1
clone_size: many
cdr3_aa: CASSLGGINTEAFF

j_call: TRBJ1-2
v_call: TRBV30
clone_size: .
cdr3_aa: CAWGQRYGYTF

j_call: TRBJ2-3
v_call: TRBV19
clone_size: .
cdr3_aa: CASSIDPVRTDTQYF

j_call: TRBJ2-7
v_call: TRBV24-1
clone_size: .
cdr3_aa: CATSDLRGVYEQYF

j_call: TRBJ2-1
v_call: TRBV19
clone_size: few
cdr3_aa: CATASGRGYNEQFF

j_call: TRBJ2-1
v_call: TRBV19
clone_size: .
cdr3_aa: CASSEHSGRDNEQFF

j_call: TRBJ2-7
v_call: TRBV12-3/TRBV12-4
clone_size: .
cdr3_aa: CASSFELAGIYEQYF

j_call: TRBJ1-1
v_call: TRBV29-1
clone_size: .
cdr3_aa: CSVDGGRGVNTEAFF

j_call: TRBJ2-2
v_call: TRBV9
clone_size: .
cdr3_aa: CASSRTSGTPQLGELFF

j_call: TRBJ2-3
v_call: TRBV3-1
clone_size: many
cdr3_aa: CASGDEAGDTQYF

j_call: TRBJ1-4
v_call: TRBV5-1
clone_size: many
cdr3_aa: CASSPVSQASEKLFF

j_call: TRBJ2-1
v_call: TRBV6-5
clone_size: many
cdr3_aa: CASSYRGGRRDEQFF

j_call: TRBJ2-1
v_call: TRBV20-1
clone_size: few
cdr3_aa: CRAASLADPTLYNEQFF

j_call: TRBJ2-2
v_call: TRBV20-1
clone_size: .
cdr3_aa: CSARTSGRTGELFF

j_call: TRBJ2-1
v_call: TRBV24-1
clone_size: .
cdr3_aa: CATSPGTSGSGGYNEQFF

j_call: TRBJ2-5
v_call: TRBV20-1
clone_size: many
cdr3_aa: CSARGSGLADTDQETQYF

j_call: TRBJ2-1
v_call: TRBV7-2
clone_size: .
cdr3_aa: CASSLGSHNEQFF

j_call: TRBJ2-7
v_call: TRBV5-1
clone_size: many
cdr3_aa: CASSPTGPLAEQYF

j_call: TRBJ2-7
v_call: TRBV28
clone_size: many
cdr3_aa: CASSRIDRGLSYEQYF

j_call: TRBJ2-1
v_call: TRBV20-1
clone_size: few
cdr3_aa: CSAGVAGAYNEQFF

j_call: TRBJ2-1
v_call: TRBV14
clone_size: few
cdr3_aa: CASSHDFGGGPTDEQFF

j_call: TRBJ2-1
v_call: TRBV6-2/TRBV6-3
clone_size: many
cdr3_aa: CASRTSGSGNYNEQFF

j_call: TRBJ1-5
v_call: TRBV3-1
clone_size: .
cdr3_aa: CASSPTAQGPQHF

j_call: TRBJ1-1
v_call: TRBV28
clone_size: many
cdr3_aa: CASRKLTGSPNTEAFF

j_call: TRBJ2-7
v_call: TRBV15
clone_size: .
cdr3_aa: CATSRGGPYEQYF

j_call: TRBJ2-1
v_call: TRBV28
clone_size: many
cdr3_aa: CASSWGLTGSSYNEQFF

j_call: TRBJ2-2
v_call: TRBV12-3/TRBV12-4
clone_size: few
cdr3_aa: CASSPAGGQTGELFF

j_call: TRBJ1-1
v_call: TRBV15
clone_size: many
cdr3_aa: CATSGNRGTEAFF

j_call: TRBJ2-7
v_call: TRBV20-1
clone_size: many
cdr3_aa: CSARPTTSDYEQYF

j_call: TRBJ2-7
v_call: TRBV4-2
clone_size: few
cdr3_aa: CASSQGLSGRAYEQYF

j_call: TRBJ2-7
v_call: TRBV7-2
clone_size: many
cdr3_aa: CASRSGLLEQYF

j_call: TRBJ2-5
v_call: TRBV14
clone_size: .
cdr3_aa: CASSQGLWGEETQYF

j_call: TRBJ2-3
v_call: TRBV3-1
clone_size: many
cdr3_aa: CASSHTSGRNTDTQYF

j_call: TRBJ1-2
v_call: TRBV30
clone_size: many
cdr3_aa: CAWGTGFGYTF

j_call: TRBJ1-1
v_call: TRBV6-1
clone_size: many
cdr3_aa: CASRITGAGEAFF

j_call: TRBJ1-5
v_call: TRBV27
clone_size: once
cdr3_aa: CASSLQGSNQPQHF

j_call: TRBJ2-7
v_call: TRBV12-3/TRBV12-4
clone_size: many
cdr3_aa: CASSLWSDRGYHEQYF

j_call: TRBJ1-2
v_call: TRBV19
clone_size: .
cdr3_aa: CASSFRGANYGYTF

j_call: TRBJ2-3
v_call: TRBV5-1
clone_size: .
cdr3_aa: CASSLRAGPTDTQYF

j_call: TRBJ1-1
v_call: TRBV28
clone_size: .
cdr3_aa: CASSRTGAPEAFF

j_call: TRBJ1-2
v_call: TRBV28
clone_size: many
cdr3_aa: CASRMTGTDYGYTF

j_call: TRBJ2-1
v_call: TRBV18
clone_size: .
cdr3_aa: CASSRRNEQFF

j_call: TRBJ2-7
v_call: TRBV27
clone_size: .
cdr3_aa: CASSSPLKAGLREQYF

j_call: TRBJ2-7
v_call: TRBV11-3
clone_size: .
cdr3_aa: CASSLIRGTYEQYF

j_call: TRBJ2-3
v_call: TRBV20-1
clone_size: many
cdr3_aa: CSASVVPTQYF

j_call: TRBJ1-6
v_call: TRBV6-6
clone_size: .
cdr3_aa: CASSYDGWDSPLHF

j_call: TRBJ2-2
v_call: TRBV30
clone_size: few
cdr3_aa: CAWSAGGVAGELFF

j_call: TRBJ1-3
v_call: TRBV7-9
clone_size: .
cdr3_aa: CASSLSAGVHTIYF